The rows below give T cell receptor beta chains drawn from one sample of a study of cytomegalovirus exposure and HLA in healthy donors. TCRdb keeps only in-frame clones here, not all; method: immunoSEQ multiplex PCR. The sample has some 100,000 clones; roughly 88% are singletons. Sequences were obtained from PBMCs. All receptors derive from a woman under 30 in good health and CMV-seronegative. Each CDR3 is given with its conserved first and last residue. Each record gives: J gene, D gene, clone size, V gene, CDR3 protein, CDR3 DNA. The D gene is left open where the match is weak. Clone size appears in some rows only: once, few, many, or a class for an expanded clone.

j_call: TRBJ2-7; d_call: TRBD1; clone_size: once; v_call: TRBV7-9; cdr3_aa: CASSLLGTGSYEQYF; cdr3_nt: TGTGCCAGCAGCTTACTCGGGACAGGCTCCTACGAGCAGTACTTC
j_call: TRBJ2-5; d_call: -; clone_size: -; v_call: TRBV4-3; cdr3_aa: CASSQEQGYAETQYF; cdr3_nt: TGCGCCAGCAGCCAAGAGCAGGGATATGCGGAGACCCAGTACTTC
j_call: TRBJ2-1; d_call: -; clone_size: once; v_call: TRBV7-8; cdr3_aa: CASSMGTTGNEQFF; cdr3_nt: TGTGCCAGCAGCATGGGGACAACAGGCAATGAGCAGTTCTTC
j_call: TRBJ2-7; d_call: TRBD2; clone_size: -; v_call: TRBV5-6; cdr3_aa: CASSPGLVIGEQYF; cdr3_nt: TGTGCCAGCAGTCCCGGACTAGTAATAGGCGAGCAGTACTTC
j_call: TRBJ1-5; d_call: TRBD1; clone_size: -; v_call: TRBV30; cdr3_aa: CAWGGTGAYYSNQPQHF; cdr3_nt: TGTGCCTGGGGAGGGACAGGGGCATACTATAGCAATCAGCCCCAGCATTTT
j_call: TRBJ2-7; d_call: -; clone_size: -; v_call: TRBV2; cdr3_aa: CASSEGAGAYEQYF; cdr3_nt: TGTGCCAGCAGTGAGGGGGCGGGTGCCTACGAGCAGTACTTC
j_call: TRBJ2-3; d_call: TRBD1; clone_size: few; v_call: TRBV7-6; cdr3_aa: CASSLVPRTGVGTDTQYF; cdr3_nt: TGTGCCAGCAGCTTAGTCCCACGAACAGGGGTGGGCACAGATACGCAGTATTTT
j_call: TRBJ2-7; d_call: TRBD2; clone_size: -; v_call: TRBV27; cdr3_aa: CASPKRERSYEQYF; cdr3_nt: TGTGCCAGCCCTAAGCGGGAGCGCTCCTACGAGCAGTACTTC
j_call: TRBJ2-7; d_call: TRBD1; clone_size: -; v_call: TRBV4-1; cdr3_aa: CASSQDPQGIYEQYF; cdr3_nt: TGCGCCAGCAGCCAAGATCCACAGGGGATCTACGAGCAGTACTTC
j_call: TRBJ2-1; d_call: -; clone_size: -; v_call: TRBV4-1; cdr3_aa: CASSQDPGLAFYNEQFF; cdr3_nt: TGCGCCAGCAGCCAAGACCCTGGGCTAGCCTTCTACAATGAGCAGTTCTTC
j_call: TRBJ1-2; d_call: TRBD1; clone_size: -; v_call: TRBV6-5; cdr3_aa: CASSSRGQGNYGYTF; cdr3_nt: TGTGCCAGCAGTTCGCGCGGACAGGGAAACTATGGCTACACCTTC
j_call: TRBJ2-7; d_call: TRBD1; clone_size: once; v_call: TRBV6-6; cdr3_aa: CASSPGQGLYEQYF; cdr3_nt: TGTGCCAGCAGTCCGGGACAGGGACTCTACGAGCAGTACTTC
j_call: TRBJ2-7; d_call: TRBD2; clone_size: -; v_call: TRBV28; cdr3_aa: CASSLGLAGTYEQYF; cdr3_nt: TGTGCCAGCAGTTTAGGCCTAGCGGGCACCTACGAGCAGTACTTC